This T cell receptor beta chain was observed in a study of T cells in Graves' hyperthyroidism and ophthalmopathy. RNA transcripts gave rise to amplified TCR beta CDR3 regions. The HTBI primer set served for first-round RT-PCR of the TCR CDR3. TCRdb reprocessed the multiplex PCR reads via MiXCR and lists one record per CDR3 protein. The table includes some 600,000 distinct CDR3 sequences, roughly 14% detected once. Patients were excluded for uncontrolled infection, other autoimmune disease, pregnancy or lactation. This CDR3 has 15 amino acids. Germline values: CDR1 MNHNS, CDR2 SASEGT. With 7 bases clipped from V and 4 bases from J, the junction kept 9 bases outside the gene matches.

The chain has TRBV6-1 and TRBJ2-2; 7 bases are shared with TRBD2. The sequencing input was blood. The TCR comes from a woman in her twenties or thirties with Graves' hyperthyroidism that later progressed to Graves' ophthalmopathy. The CDR3 reads CASTYPASGTGELFF. CDR3 sequence (DNA): TGTGCCAGCACCTATCCGGCTAGCGGCACCGGGGAGCTGTTTTTT.